These 18 T cell receptor beta chains came from one sample sequenced in a study of blood T cell repertoires in COVID-19. Assay: immunoSEQ multiplex PCR; the TCRdb copy retains only in-frame clones and omits some. This table holds more than 150,000 clones, about four fifths found once. The sequenced material came from peripheral blood. These receptors were taken from an elderly woman with COVID-19, enrolled during active disease.

The CDR3 DNA reads as TGTGCCAGCAGCCAAGTCGCTAGCGGGAGGTACGAGCAGTACTTC. Encoded protein: CASSQVASGRYEQYF. The genes are TRBV3-1 (or the pseudogene TRBV3-2) and TRBJ2-7; 11 positions agree with TRBD2. The ends lost 1 base at V and 4 bases at J; junction bases unmatched: 3. The germline V gene encodes CDR1 LGHDT and CDR2 YNNKEL (reference sequence). The CDR3 contains 15 residues.

This chain connects TRBV6-6 to TRBJ1-3, with a possible D match to TRBD1 (5 bases). The CDR3 is 20 residues long. CDR1 MNHNY and CDR2 SVGAGI come from the germline V gene (reference sequence). Between the trimmed V and J ends, which lost 6 bases and 0 bases, there was a span of 27 bases. CDR3 nucleotide sequence: TGTGCCAGCAGCCTCGAAGGGGTCAAGGGGCAGTTGAGCTCTGGAAACACCATATATTTT. Encoded protein: CASSLEGVKGQLSSGNTIYF.

J is TRBJ2-4 and V is TRBV7-2, with D perhaps TRBD2 (6 bases). Germline V gene lookup returns CDR1 SGHTA and CDR2 FQGNSA. There are 15 residues in the CDR3. Deletions cut 4 bases from V and 9 bases from J, with 19 bases between. The CDR3: CASSYTAGERGIQYF. The CDR3 bases are TGTGCCAGCAGCTATACAGCGGGTGAACGGGGCATTCAGTACTTC.

The chain couples TRBV27 to TRBJ1-1; TRBD1 matches at 7 bases. Germline assignment: CDR1 MNHEY and CDR2 SMNVEV (reference sequence). V was clipped by 0 bases and J by 3 bases; unmatched bases: 4. The CDR3 is 15 residues long. The DNA of the CDR3 is TGTGCCAGCAGTTTATCGGGGACAGTTTACACTGAAGCTTTCTTT. This codes for CASSLSGTVYTEAFF.

The chain carries TRBV4-1 and TRBJ1-2; no firm D call. Trimming removed 1 base from V and 1 base from J, with 16 bases in between. Germline lookup yields CDR1 MGHRA and CDR2 YSYEKL. The CDR3 extends over 17 amino acids. The CDR3 sequence is CASSQGARQYINYGYTF. The CDR3 nucleotides read TGCGCCAGCAGCCAAGGGGCAAGGCAGTACATTAACTATGGCTACACCTTC.

Points on this clone: A junction boundary mismatches the germline segment, possibly from a read error. The chain employs TRBV24-1 and TRBJ2-3; 16 bases align to TRBD2. CDR3 length: 18 amino acids. The germline V gene encodes CDR1 KGHDR and CDR2 SFDVKD. CDR3 bases: TGTGCCATCAGTGCCGGGACTAGCGGGGGGGCCGGGGCAGATACGCAGTATTTT. It translates to CAISAGTSGGAGADTQYF.

The chain is built from TRBV19 and TRBJ2-3; possibly TRBD1 for D (6 bases). The CDR3 extends over 16 amino acids. The germline CDR1 and CDR2 sequences are LNHDA and SQIVND (reference sequence). Between the trimmed V and J ends, which lost 0 bases and 4 bases, there was a span of 14 bases. Here the CDR3 reads CASSIDNNRAADTQYF. In DNA, the CDR3 is TGTGCCAGTAGTATAGATAATAACAGGGCCGCAGATACGCAGTATTTT.

This chain uses TRBV5-6 with TRBJ1-2; TRBD1 might be the D (6 bases). Germline V gives CDR1 SGHDT, CDR2 YYEEEE. V was clipped by 2 bases and J by 5 bases, with 13 bases between them. CDR3 length: 14 residues. Here the CDR3 reads CASSFSDSGYGYTF. The CDR3 DNA follows: TGTGCCAGCAGCTTCTCGGACAGTGGGTATGGCTACACCTTC.

The CDR3 loop is CASSLEPFNQPQHF. The CDR3 DNA follows: TGTGCCAGCAGCTTAGAGCCGTTCAATCAGCCCCAGCATTTT. The chain has TRBV7-8 and TRBJ1-5; D remains ambiguous. This CDR3 region has 14 residues. The V and J ends lost 1 base and 3 bases respectively, with 7 bases between them. The germline V gene has CDR1 SGHVS and CDR2 FQNEAQ.

The gene calls are TRBV4-2 and TRBJ1-4; D is undetermined. Per the germline V gene, CDR1 is LGHNA and CDR2 is YNFKEQ. Deletions cut 0 bases from V and 4 bases from J, with 9 bases between. CDR3 length: 15 amino acids. CDR3 loop: CASSQDRVFNEKLFF. The CDR3 nucleotides are TGTGCCAGCAGCCAAGATCGAGTGTTTAATGAAAAACTGTTTTTT.

This chain joins TRBV28 and TRBJ2-5; TRBD2 matches 7 bases. Trimming cost V 10 bases and J 5 bases; bases outside gene matches: 13. The CDR3 runs 14 residues. Germline V gene lookup returns CDR1 MDHEN and CDR2 SYDVKM. In DNA form, the CDR3 reads TGTGCCACCCGGCCCGGGGGGTCGGGGGAGACCCAGTACTTC. It codes for CATRPGGSGETQYF.

This sequence joins TRBV7-9 and TRBJ1-2, with D possibly being TRBD1 (5 bases). Trimming stripped 11 bases from V and 7 bases from J, with 26 bases between. Per the germline V gene, CDR1 is SEHNR and CDR2 is FQNEAQ (reference sequence). The CDR3 is 15 amino acids. CDR3 region: CASGSTTLGVGGYTF. CDR3 in DNA: TGTGCCTCAGGGTCTACCACGTTAGGGGTAGGTGGCTACACCTTC.

This sequence joins TRBV5-4 and TRBJ2-3, with 12 bases matching TRBD2. CDR1 and CDR2 (germline): SGHNT, YYREEE (reference sequence). The CDR3 is 18 amino acids. J gave up 2 bases and V 1 base, and 8 bases lay outside the gene matches. The CDR3 nucleotides are TGTGCCAGCAGCTTGCCTAGCGGGGGGGCCCGCCCCACAGATACGCAGTATTTT. Its translation is CASSLPSGGARPTDTQYF.

The DNA of the CDR3 is TGTGCCACCAGTGACTCAGACAGGGCCTATGGCTACACCTTC. Amino acid sequence: CATSDSDRAYGYTF. V and J are TRBV24-1 and TRBJ1-2; TRBD1 matches at 7 bases. This CDR3 has 14 residues. The J segment lost 4 bases and the V segment lost 4 bases, leaving 5 bases of the junction unmatched. CDR1 and CDR2 from the germline V gene are KGHDR and SFDVKD.

The chain has TRBV5-1 and TRBJ2-2; the D gene is possibly TRBD1 (6 bases). Trimming left V 3 bases short and J 2 bases short, with 14 bases between. The germline V gene encodes CDR1 SGHRS and CDR2 YFSETQ. The CDR3 has 16 residues. CDR3 region: CASSSRQAKNTGELFF. For the CDR3, the DNA is TGCGCCAGCAGCTCCCGACAGGCCAAAAACACCGGGGAGCTGTTTTTT.

The chain links TRBV15 to TRBJ2-7, with unresolved D. The CDR3 covers 13 residues. The ends were cut back, 3 bases at V and 1 base at J, with 7 bases in the middle. The germline V gene encodes CDR1 LNHNV and CDR2 YYDKDF (reference sequence). CDR3 nucleotide sequence: TGTGCCACCAGCAGCCCGGTGTCCTACGAGCAGTACTTC. This codes for CATSSPVSYEQYF.

The V call is TRBV27, the J call TRBJ2-7, with 9 bases that match TRBD1. The V gene's germline CDR1 is MNHEY and CDR2 SMNVEV (reference sequence). This CDR3 is built from 15 residues. V dropped 5 bases and J dropped 7; count of bases not matched to a gene: 12. CDR3 sequence reads: CASSRAGTGTREQYF. The CDR3 nucleotides are TGTGCCAGCAGTCGGGCCGGGACAGGGACGAGGGAGCAGTACTTC.

The chain has TRBV5-1 and TRBJ2-7; D is possibly TRBD1 (6 bases). V dropped 0 bases and J dropped 1 base, with 8 bases sitting between them. The germline V gene has CDR1 SGHRS and CDR2 YFSETQ. The CDR3 has 14 amino acids. CDR3 coding DNA: TGCGCCAGCAGCTTGGAGGGACATTCCTACGAGCAGTACTTC. Translating gives CASSLEGHSYEQYF.